Included here is one T cell receptor (beta chain) sequence, with context. What it binds is unknown. Survey-level immunoSEQ v3.0 assays were run. Sequencing was intended to reach about 35,000-50,000 T-cell genomes per sample. Some clones are missing from TCRdb's copy, which holds only in-frame ones; the method was immunoSEQ multiplex PCR. The sample includes roughly 28,000 clones, roughly 80% seen only once; the top ten take about 8.2%. This entry belongs to a study of long-term antiretroviral therapy in people with HIV. Overall study results and limits: Those clones which expanded before ART made up the dominant part of the repertoire at all time points.

V was trimmed by 2 bases and J by 3 bases, leaving 8 bases between them. The CDR3 totals 13 residues. The germline V gene encodes CDR1 SEHNR and CDR2 FQNEAQ (reference sequence). The clonotype comes from a man in his forties with HIV. The gene calls are TRBV7-9 and TRBJ2-7; no reliable D call. The specimen comprised unsorted PBMCs, sampled 3 years after starting antiretroviral therapy. In DNA form, the CDR3 reads TGTGCCAGCAGCTTACAGGCCAGCTACGAGCAGTACTTC. Translated: CASSLQASYEQYF.